One T cell receptor (beta chain) is described in this entry. The data are from a study of shared clonotypes between healthy human individuals. Germline assignment: CDR1 SGHRS and CDR2 YFSETQ. The CDR3 has 13 residues. Trimming stripped 4 bases from V and 0 bases from J, with 8 bases between. Profiled with immunoSEQ multiplex PCR; TCRdb holds only in-frame clones, not every one. The table includes fewer than 600,000 clones, roughly 83% detected once. J is TRBJ2-7 and V is TRBV5-1; TRBD2 is a possible D gene (5 bases). The TCR comes from a woman in her thirties or forties in good health. Some clones in this sample may be carry-over from other donors' samples. Sequenced sample: PBMCs. For the CDR3, the DNA is TGCGCCAGCAGCGTAGACTACTCCTACGAGCAGTACTTC. Amino acid sequence: CASSVDYSYEQYF.